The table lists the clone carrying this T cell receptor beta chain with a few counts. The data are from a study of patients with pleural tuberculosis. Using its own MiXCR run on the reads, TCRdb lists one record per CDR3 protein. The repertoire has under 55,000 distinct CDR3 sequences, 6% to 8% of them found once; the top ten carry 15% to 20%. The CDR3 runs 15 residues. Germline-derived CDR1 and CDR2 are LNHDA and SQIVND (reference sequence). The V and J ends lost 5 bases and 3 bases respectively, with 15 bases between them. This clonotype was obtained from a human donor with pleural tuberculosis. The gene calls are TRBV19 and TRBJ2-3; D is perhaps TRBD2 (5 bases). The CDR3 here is CASSSASIGTDTQYF. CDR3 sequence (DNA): TGTGCCAGTAGTTCAGCTAGCATCGGGACAGATACGCAGTATTTT.